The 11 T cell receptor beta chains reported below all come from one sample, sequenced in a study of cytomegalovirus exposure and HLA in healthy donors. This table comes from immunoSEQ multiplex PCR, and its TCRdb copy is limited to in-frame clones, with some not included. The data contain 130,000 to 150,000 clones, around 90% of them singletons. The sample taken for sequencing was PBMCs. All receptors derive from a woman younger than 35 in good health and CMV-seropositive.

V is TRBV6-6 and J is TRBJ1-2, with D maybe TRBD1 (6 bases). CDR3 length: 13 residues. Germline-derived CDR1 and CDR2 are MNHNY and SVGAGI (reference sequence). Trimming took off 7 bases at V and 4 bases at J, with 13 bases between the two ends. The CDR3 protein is CASTWDIRYGYTF. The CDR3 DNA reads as TGTGCCAGCACCTGGGACATCCGCTATGGCTACACCTTC.

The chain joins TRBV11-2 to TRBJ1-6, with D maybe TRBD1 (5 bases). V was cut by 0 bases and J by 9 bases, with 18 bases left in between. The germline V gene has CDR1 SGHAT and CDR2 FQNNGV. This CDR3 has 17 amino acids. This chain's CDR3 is CASSLEAGPREGSPLHF. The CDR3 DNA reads TGTGCCAGCAGCTTAGAAGCGGGACCCAGGGAGGGTTCACCCCTCCACTTT.

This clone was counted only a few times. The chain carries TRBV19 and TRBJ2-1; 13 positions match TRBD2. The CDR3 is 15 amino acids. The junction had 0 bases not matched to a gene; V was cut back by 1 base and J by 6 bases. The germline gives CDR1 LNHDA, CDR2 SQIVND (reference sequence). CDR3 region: CASSIGTSGSNEQFF. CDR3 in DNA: TGTGCCAGTAGTATAGGGACTAGCGGGAGCAATGAGCAGTTCTTC.

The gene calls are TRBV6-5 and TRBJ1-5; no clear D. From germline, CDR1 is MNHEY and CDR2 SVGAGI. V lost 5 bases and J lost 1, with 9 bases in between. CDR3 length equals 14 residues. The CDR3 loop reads CASSPRWSNQPQHF. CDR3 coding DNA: TGTGCCAGCAGTCCCCGGTGGAGCAATCAGCCCCAGCATTTT.

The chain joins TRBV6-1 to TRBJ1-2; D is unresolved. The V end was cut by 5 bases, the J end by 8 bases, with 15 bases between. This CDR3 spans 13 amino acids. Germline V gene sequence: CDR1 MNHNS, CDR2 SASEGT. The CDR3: CASSPLRGQGYTF. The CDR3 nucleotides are TGTGCCAGCAGTCCTCTTCGGGGTCAGGGCTACACCTTC.

The CDR3 coding sequence is TGTGCCAGCAGCGTAGACGGAGCTCTCTACACTGAAGCTTTCTTT. Its translation is CASSVDGALYTEAFF. The chain uses TRBV9 and TRBJ1-1; D uncertain. Germline assignment: CDR1 SGDLS and CDR2 YYNGEE. V was pared by 0 bases and J by 3 bases, with 12 bases between. The CDR3 sequence is 15 residues long.

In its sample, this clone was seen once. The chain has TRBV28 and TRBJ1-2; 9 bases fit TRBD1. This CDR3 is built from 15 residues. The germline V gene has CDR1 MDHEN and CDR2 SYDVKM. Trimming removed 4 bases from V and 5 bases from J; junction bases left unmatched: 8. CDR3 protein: CASSYTGTGIYGYTF. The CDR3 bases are TGTGCCAGCAGTTATACCGGGACAGGGATATATGGCTACACCTTC.

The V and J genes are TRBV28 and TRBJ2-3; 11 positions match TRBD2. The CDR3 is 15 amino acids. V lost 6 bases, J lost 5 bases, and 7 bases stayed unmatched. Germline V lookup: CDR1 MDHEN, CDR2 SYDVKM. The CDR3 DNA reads TGTGCCAGCAGCGATAGCGGGAGGGGGCGAGATACGCAGTATTTT. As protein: CASSDSGRGRDTQYF.

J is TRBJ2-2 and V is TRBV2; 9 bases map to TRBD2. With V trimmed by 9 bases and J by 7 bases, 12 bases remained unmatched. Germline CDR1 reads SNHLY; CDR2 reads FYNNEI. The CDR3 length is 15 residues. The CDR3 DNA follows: TGTGCCAGTACTCTAGCGGGGTGGTTGGACGGGGAGCTGTTTTTT. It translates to CASTLAGWLDGELFF.

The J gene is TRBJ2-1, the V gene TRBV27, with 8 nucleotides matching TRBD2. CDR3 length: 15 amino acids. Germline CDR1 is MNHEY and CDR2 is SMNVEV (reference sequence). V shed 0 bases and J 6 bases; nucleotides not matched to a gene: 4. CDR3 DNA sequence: TGTGCCAGCAGTTTATCGTGGCGGGGGGCCAATGAGCAGTTCTTC. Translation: CASSLSWRGANEQFF.

The CDR3 region is CASSRRQNTEAFF. CDR3 nucleotides: TGTGCCAGCAGTCGTAGACAGAACACTGAAGCTTTCTTT. The gene calls are TRBV6-1 and TRBJ1-1, with D unresolved. Trimming stripped 5 bases from V and 1 base from J, with 8 bases between. CDR1 MNHNS and CDR2 SASEGT come from the germline V gene. There are 13 residues in the CDR3.